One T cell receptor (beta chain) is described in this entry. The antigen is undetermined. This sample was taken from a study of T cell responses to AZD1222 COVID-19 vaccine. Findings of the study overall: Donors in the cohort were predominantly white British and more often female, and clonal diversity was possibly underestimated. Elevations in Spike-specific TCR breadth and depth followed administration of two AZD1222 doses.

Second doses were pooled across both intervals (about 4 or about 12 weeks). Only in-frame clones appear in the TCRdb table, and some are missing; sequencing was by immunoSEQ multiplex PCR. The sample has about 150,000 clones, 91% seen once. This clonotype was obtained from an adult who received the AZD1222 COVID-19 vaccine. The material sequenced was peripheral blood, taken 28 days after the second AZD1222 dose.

The CDR3 region is CASSLAQGVFTLSYEQYF. In DNA, the CDR3 is TGTGCCAGCAGCTTGGCACAGGGGGTCTTTACTCTCTCCTACGAGCAGTACTTC. The rearrangement links TRBV5-6 to TRBJ2-7; 8 bases line up with TRBD1. V shed 0 bases, J shed 0 bases, and the junction held 11 bases outside the gene matches. Germline CDR1 is SGHDT and CDR2 is YYEEEE. CDR3 length: 18 amino acids.